The T cell receptor beta chain under discussion was sequenced for a study of T cells in Graves' hyperthyroidism and ophthalmopathy. Findings of the study overall: The majority of expanded thyroid clonotypes above 0.001 also appeared in blood.

Using RNA transcripts as the source, TCR beta CDR3 regions were amplified. The HTBI set primed first-round TCR CDR3 RT-PCR. One entry per CDR3 protein, called by TCRdb with MiXCR from the multiplex PCR reads. Counted here are 500,000 to 600,000 distinct CDR3 sequences, around 42% occurring once; the ten biggest clones make up 19%. As to this clonotype: The antigen is undetermined.

V was shortened by 6 bases and J by 2 bases, with 8 bases between the two germline ends. This CDR3 is 12 amino acids long. From germline, CDR1 is SGHRS and CDR2 YFSETQ. The study excluded patients with uncontrolled infection, other autoimmune disease, pregnancy or lactation. This sequence originates from an adult woman with Graves' disease, either hyperthyroidism or ophthalmopathy (not recorded which). The chain couples TRBV5-1 to TRBJ2-5, with D unresolved. Sequencing was done on a sample of peripheral blood or thyroid tissue (not recorded which). The CDR3 DNA sequence: TGCGCCAGCATGGGTGATCAAGAGACCCAGTACTTC. The encoded protein is CASMGDQETQYF.